The 27 T cell receptor beta chains reported below all come from one sample, sequenced in a study of cytomegalovirus exposure and HLA in healthy donors (dated by TCRdb to the late 2010s). Receptors were amplified or captured by the immunoSEQ multiplex PCR assay. A mixture of 60 forward primers for TCR Vbeta segments and 13 reverse primers for TCR Jbeta segments was used in the multiplex PCR. TCRdb holds this immuneACCESS table with in-frame rearrangements only. Some clones are missing; in checked studies, unresolved V genes explain under half, and the rest has no known cause. The sample includes about 110,000 clones, with 82% observed a single time. The ten most abundant clones make up approximately 2.5% of the sample. Sequencing input: PBMCs. The source is a man in his thirties or forties in good health and CMV-seropositive.

Of note for this clone: The sample holds other DNA sequences that translate to the same CDR3. The chain has TRBV19 and TRBJ1-6, with D maybe TRBD1 (5 bases). Deletions cut 1 base from V and 13 bases from J, with 17 bases between. The CDR3 is 15 residues long. Germline V CDR1 and CDR2: LNHDA, SQIVND (reference sequence). This CDR3 is CASSIADTLGYPLHF. For the CDR3, the DNA is TGTGCCAGTAGTATAGCGGACACGTTGGGTTATCCCCTCCACTTT.

The chain carries TRBV6-1 and TRBJ2-6; D is undetermined. V was clipped by 4 bases and J by 2 bases, with 18 bases between them. The CDR3 is 18 residues long. The germline gives CDR1 MNHNS, CDR2 SASEGT. In DNA, the CDR3 is TGTGCCAGCAGTGCCCTCGCGGTGACGTCCGCTGGGGCCAACGTCCTGACTTTC. Encoded protein: CASSALAVTSAGANVLTF.

The CDR3 coding sequence is TGTGCCAGCACCCCCCCCCGGGCCGGGGAGAACTATGGCTACACCTTC. As protein: CASTPPRAGENYGYTF. This rearrangement joins TRBV5-6 to TRBJ1-2; D gene ambiguous. Trimming cost V 6 bases and J 2 bases, with 20 bases left between them. The germline CDR1 and CDR2 sequences are SGHDT and YYEEEE. The CDR3 contains 16 residues.

This clone was recorded a few times. The genes are TRBV15 and TRBJ2-1; 10 bases agree with TRBD2. CDR3 size: 15 residues. V was pared by 1 base and J by 8 bases, with 5 bases of the junction left unmatched. The V gene's germline CDR1 is LNHNV and CDR2 YYDKDF (reference sequence). Here the CDR3 reads CATSRASGGDYEQFF. The CDR3, as DNA: TGTGCCACCAGCAGAGCCAGCGGGGGGGACTATGAGCAGTTCTTC.

This clone was counted a single time. The chain has TRBV5-1 and TRBJ2-1; 7 nucleotides align to TRBD2. The CDR3 loop spans 16 amino acids. The V gene's germline CDR1 is SGHRS and CDR2 YFSETQ. With V trimmed by 4 bases and J by 7 bases, 14 bases remained unmatched. The CDR3 spells CASSEASGPSRNEQFF. In nucleotides, the CDR3 is TGCGCCAGCAGCGAGGCTAGCGGTCCCTCCAGAAATGAGCAGTTCTTC.

The genes are TRBV19 and TRBJ1-3, with TRBD1 matching over 7 bases. Per germline, CDR1 LNHDA and CDR2 SQIVND (reference sequence). The CDR3 extends over 16 amino acids. Trimming cost V 4 bases and J 4 bases; bases outside gene matches: 10. In DNA, the CDR3 is TGTGCCAGTAGTACGAGGTACAGGGGTACCGGAAACACCATATATTTT. Protein sequence: CASSTRYRGTGNTIYF. The full variable domain, rest sourced from reference TRBV19 and TRBJ1-3, is DGGITQSPKYLFRKEGQNVTLSCEQNLNHDAMYWYRQDPGQGLRLIYYSQIVNDFQKGDIAEGYSVSREKKESFPLTVTSAQKNPTAFYLCASSTRYRGTGNTIYFGEGSWLTVV.

This clone has a single count. The gene calls are TRBV15 and TRBJ2-1; D may be TRBD2 (5 bases). Trimming shortened V by 1 base and J by 0 bases, and 10 bases separated the two germline ends. The CDR3 consists of 16 residues. The germline CDR1 and CDR2 sequences are LNHNV and YYDKDF (reference sequence). Here the CDR3 DNA reads TGTGCCACCAGCAGAGGGCCCCGGGGCTCCTACAATGAGCAGTTCTTC. Amino acids: CATSRGPRGSYNEQFF.

The V call is TRBV18, the J call TRBJ1-1; D gene ambiguous. CDR1 KGHSH and CDR2 LQKENI come from the germline V gene. V was cut by 3 bases and J by 4 bases, with 12 bases left in between. The CDR3 consists of 14 residues. DNA of the CDR3: TGTGCCAGCTCACCGAGGGCGTACGGCACTGAAGCTTTCTTT. Its protein is CASSPRAYGTEAFF. The full variable domain, with the rest looked up from reference TRBV18 and TRBJ1-1, is NAGVMQNPRHLVRRRGQEARLRCSPMKGHSHVYWYRQLPEEGLKFMVYLQKENIIDESGMPKERFSAEFPKEGPSILRIQQVVRGDSAAYFCASSPRAYGTEAFFGQGTRLTVV.

This clone came up a few times. The chain links TRBV30 to TRBJ2-1; TRBD1 agrees at 8 bases. This CDR3 has 12 residues. Germline V lookup: CDR1 GTSNPN, CDR2 SVGIG (reference sequence). V dropped 2 bases and J dropped 11; count of bases not matched to a gene: 5. The chain's CDR3 is CAWSHRGDKQFF. In DNA, the CDR3 is TGTGCCTGGAGTCACAGGGGGGACAAGCAGTTCTTC.

The V call is TRBV11-3, the J call TRBJ1-2, with 7 bases fitting TRBD1. V lost 5 bases and J lost 1; bases outside the gene matches: 7. Germline V CDR1 and CDR2: SGHNT, YENEEA. CDR3 size: 15 residues. The CDR3 reads CASSANRGSNYGYTF. The CDR3 nucleotides are TGTGCCAGCAGCGCAAACAGGGGAAGTAACTATGGCTACACCTTC.

This chain joins TRBV4-1 and TRBJ1-2, with a possible D match to TRBD1 (5 bases). The CDR3 extends over 16 amino acids. From germline, CDR1 is MGHRA and CDR2 YSYEKL. The V and J ends lost 4 bases and 6 bases respectively, with 21 bases between them. CDR3 amino acids: CASSPRSPGLLDGYTF. The CDR3 nucleotides are TGCGCCAGCAGCCCTCGGTCGCCGGGACTCTTAGATGGCTACACCTTC.

The V and J genes are TRBV9 and TRBJ2-7; a weak D match, TRBD1 (6 bases). The germline V and J ends were trimmed by 0 bases and 3 bases, with 19 bases remaining between them. Germline CDR1 is SGDLS and CDR2 is YYNGEE. This CDR3 has 17 residues. In DNA, the CDR3 is TGTGCCAGCAGCGTAGGTTGGGGATTTAGGGGGAACTACGAGCAGTACTTC. It codes for CASSVGWGFRGNYEQYF. Combining the CDR3 with reference TRBV9 and TRBJ2-7 gives the whole variable domain DSGVTQTPKHLITATGQRVTLRCSPRSGDLSVYWYQQSLDQGLQFLIQYYNGEERAKGNILERFSAQQFPDLHSELNLSSLELGDSALYFCASSVGWGFRGNYEQYFGPGTRLTVT.

The genes are TRBV5-1 and TRBJ1-5; D gene uncertain. In germline, CDR1 is SGHRS, CDR2 YFSETQ. This CDR3 comprises 13 residues. V lost 1 base and J 4 bases, leaving 6 bases between the germline ends. The CDR3 nucleotides read TGCGCCAGCAGCTTGTACTCGAATCAGCCCCAGCATTTT. It translates to CASSLYSNQPQHF.

This clone has more than one count but fewer than ten. The J gene is TRBJ2-6, the V gene TRBV11-2, with D tentatively TRBD1 (7 bases). Deletions cut 4 bases from V and 3 bases from J, with 13 bases between. Germline V lookup: CDR1 SGHAT, CDR2 FQNNGV. The CDR3 length is 16 residues. The CDR3 region is CASSSQGGDGANVLTF. DNA of the CDR3: TGTGCCAGCAGCTCCCAGGGGGGTGATGGGGCCAACGTCCTGACTTTC.

The chain combines TRBV19 with TRBJ1-2; possibly TRBD1 for D (6 bases). The germline V gene encodes CDR1 LNHDA and CDR2 SQIVND (reference sequence). V was pared by 3 bases and J by 10 bases, with 12 bases between. This CDR3 spans 12 amino acids. In DNA, the CDR3 is TGTGCCAGTAGTATCAGTACAGGGCACTACACCTTC. This encodes CASSISTGHYTF.

The chain has TRBV19 and TRBJ1-1, with TRBD1 matching 9 bases. This CDR3 comprises 16 residues. The V segment lost 5 bases and the J segment 11 bases; nucleotides outside the gene matches: 18. From germline, CDR1 is LNHDA and CDR2 SQIVND (reference sequence). CDR3: CASSPRTGVHARRAFF. In DNA, the CDR3 is TGTGCCAGTAGTCCCAGGACAGGGGTGCATGCCCGCCGGGCTTTCTTT.

This clone was detected a few times. The chain uses TRBV9 and TRBJ2-1; 8 bases are a match to TRBD2. The CDR3 has 15 residues. The germline V gene has CDR1 SGDLS and CDR2 YYNGEE. V dropped 4 bases and J dropped 8; count of bases not matched to a gene: 11. In DNA form, the CDR3 reads TGTGCCAGCAGCTTCACCGGGACTAGGGGGGATGAGCAGTTCTTC. Its protein is CASSFTGTRGDEQFF.

The rearrangement uses TRBV2 and TRBJ1-1; D may be TRBD1 (6 bases). V was trimmed by 5 bases and J by 1 base, leaving 14 bases between them. This CDR3 is 15 amino acids long. In germline, CDR1 is SNHLY, CDR2 FYNNEI. The CDR3 region is CASSNWRGGNTEAFF. The CDR3 coding sequence is TGTGCCAGCAGTAATTGGCGAGGGGGGAACACTGAAGCTTTCTTT.

V and J are TRBV5-4 and TRBJ1-3, with a tentative D call TRBD1 (5 bases). Trimming left V 1 base short and J 2 bases short, with 10 bases between. This CDR3 has 15 residues. Germline-derived CDR1 and CDR2 are SGHNT and YYREEE (reference sequence). The CDR3: CASSLRGSPGNTIYF. CDR3 coding DNA: TGTGCCAGCAGCTTGCGGGGGAGTCCTGGAAACACCATATATTTT.

This clone has a single count. CDR3 sequence: CASIGPTGGTETQYF. The CDR3 DNA reads TGTGCCAGCATCGGACCTACAGGGGGCACAGAGACCCAGTACTTC. V and J are TRBV6-6 and TRBJ2-5, with 9 bases lining up with TRBD1. The CDR3 has 15 residues. Germline V gene lookup returns CDR1 MNHNY and CDR2 SVGAGI (reference sequence). V shed 7 bases and J 4 bases; nucleotides not matched to a gene: 10.

V gene TRBV7-9 combines with J gene TRBJ2-7, with 7 nucleotides matching TRBD1. This CDR3 contains 13 residues. V gave up 5 bases and J gave up 5 bases; unmatched junction bases: 6. Germline loops: CDR1 SEHNR, CDR2 FQNEAQ (reference sequence). Here the CDR3 reads CASSPDRVNEQYF. The CDR3 nucleotides are TGTGCCAGCAGCCCCGACAGGGTAAACGAGCAGTACTTC. The complete variable domain, with remaining parts taken from reference TRBV7-9 and TRBJ2-7, reads DTGVSQNPRHKITKRGQNVTFRCDPISEHNRLYWYRQTLGQGPEFLTYFQNEAQLEKSRLLSDRFSAERPKGSFSTLEIQRTEQGDSAMYLCASSPDRVNEQYFGPGTRLTVT.

V is TRBV6-5 and J is TRBJ1-1, with TRBD1 matching over 8 bases. The length of the CDR3 is 14 residues. The germline V gene encodes CDR1 MNHEY and CDR2 SVGAGI. Trimming removed 4 bases from V and 5 bases from J; junction bases left unmatched: 6. CDR3 in amino acids: CASSSGQVGTEAFF. The CDR3 bases are TGTGCCAGCAGTTCGGGACAGGTCGGTACTGAAGCTTTCTTT.

This clone has only a few counts. The chain links TRBV7-2 to TRBJ2-5, with a weak D call TRBD2 (6 bases). The CDR3 sequence is 14 residues long. Between the trimmed V and J ends, which lost 5 bases and 5 bases, there was a span of 15 bases. In germline, CDR1 is SGHTA, CDR2 FQGNSA. The CDR3 region has the DNA TGTGCCAGCAGCCCTCCTCAAGGGAGGGAGACCCAGTACTTC. Translation gives CASSPPQGRETQYF.

J is TRBJ2-7 and V is TRBV5-4; TRBD2 is a possible D gene (7 bases). CDR3 length: 14 residues. The V end lost 2 bases, the J end lost 9 bases, and 18 bases lay between the germline ends. The germline V gene encodes CDR1 SGHNT and CDR2 YYREEE (reference sequence). CDR3: CASSFGRGGYVQYF. The DNA of the CDR3 is TGTGCCAGCAGCTTTGGGAGGGGGGGGTATGTGCAGTACTTC.

V gene TRBV7-2 combines with J gene TRBJ2-1; 14 bases are a match to TRBD2. V shed 4 bases and J 10 bases; nucleotides not matched to a gene: 6. Per the germline V gene, CDR1 is SGHTA and CDR2 is FQGNSA. This CDR3 has 15 residues. This chain's CDR3 is CASSSGLAGGREQFF. CDR3 DNA: TGTGCCAGCAGCTCCGGACTAGCGGGGGGCAGAGAGCAGTTCTTC.

The chain carries TRBV19 and TRBJ2-1; a weak D match, TRBD1 (5 bases). The length of the CDR3 is 17 residues. The V and J ends lost 0 bases and 2 bases respectively, with 14 bases between them. The germline V gene encodes CDR1 LNHDA and CDR2 SQIVND (reference sequence). CDR3 amino acids: CASSIDQRGRPYNEQFF. The CDR3 coding sequence is TGTGCCAGTAGTATAGATCAAAGGGGCAGACCCTACAATGAGCAGTTCTTC.

This clone was seen once. This rearrangement joins TRBV5-5 to TRBJ2-5; the D is unclear. Germline CDR1 and CDR2: SGHKS and YYEKEE (reference sequence). CDR3 length equals 14 residues. Trimming took off 5 bases at V and 1 base at J, with 12 bases between the two ends. The CDR3 protein is CASRLPTAQETQYF. CDR3 nucleotides: TGTGCCAGCAGGCTTCCAACAGCCCAAGAGACCCAGTACTTC.